The next 32 T cell receptor beta chains were all read from a single sample in a study of spatial heterogeneity in lung cancer. Regarding the study as a whole: Tumoral mutation counts were tracked by counts of expanded intratumoral alpha and beta TCRs.

TCRdb re-called the 5' RACE reads through MiXCR, storing one row per CDR3 protein. The data show nearly 15,000 distinct CDR3 sequences, around 7.8% seen once. Time point: sample taken at primary tumor resection. The antigens for these receptors are not known. The sample was lung tumor tissue, taken at surgery. The receptors derive from a male donor with early-stage non-small cell lung cancer.

This clonotype was seen at least ten times. The J gene is TRBJ1-4, the V gene TRBV19; D is perhaps TRBD1 (5 bases). Trimming cost V 2 bases and J 3 bases, with 16 bases left between them. This CDR3 has 17 amino acids. The germline V gene has CDR1 LNHDA and CDR2 SQIVND (reference sequence). The DNA for the CDR3 is TGTGCCAGTAGTATATACTTGGGACGGACATCTAATGAAAAACTGTTTTTT. Protein sequence: CASSIYLGRTSNEKLFF.

The chain combines TRBV12-1 with TRBJ1-4; no check of the table's D call, TRBD1, against the DNA was made. TRBV12-1 is a pseudogene locus. The CDR3 loop spans 14 amino acids. DNA of the CDR3: TGTGCCAGCTCAGGAGGACAGAGCAATGAAAAACTGTTTTTT. This encodes CASSGGQSNEKLFF.

The sample holds many counts of this clonotype. CDR3 residues: CASSVDNLNTGELFF. The DNA for the CDR3 is TGTGCCAGCAGCGTCGACAATCTGAACACCGGGGAGCTGTTTTTT. The chain combines TRBV7-9 with TRBJ2-2, with D hard to call. The V and J ends lost 5 bases and 1 base respectively, with 11 bases between them. Germline V gene data show CDR1 as SEHNR and CDR2 as FQNEAQ (reference sequence). CDR3 size: 15 residues.

This clonotype was counted many times. The gene calls are TRBV20-1 and TRBJ2-5; no definite D call. The CDR3 has 10 residues. Between the trimmed V and J ends, which lost 3 bases and 4 bases, there was a span of 3 bases. Per germline, CDR1 DFQATT and CDR2 SNEGSKA (reference sequence). CDR3 bases: TGCAGTGCTAGCGGAGAGACCCAGTACTTC. Translation: CSASGETQYF.

This clonotype has a count of ten or more. The V and J genes are TRBV6-1 and TRBJ2-5; 10 nucleotides align to TRBD1. After removal of 6 bases from V and 4 bases from J, the junction contained 8 bases not matched to a gene. The germline gives CDR1 MNHNS, CDR2 SASEGT. The CDR3 is 15 amino acids. Here the CDR3 DNA reads TGTGCCAGCAGGACGTTGGACAGGGGGGGAGAGACCCAGTACTTC. It translates to CASRTLDRGGETQYF.

By proportion, this clonotype is large. This chain uses TRBV2 with TRBJ2-5; 8 positions agree with TRBD2. V trimming: 11 bases; J trimming: 1 base; junction bases outside the gene matches: 15. CDR3 size: 16 residues. Germline V CDR1 and CDR2: SNHLY, FYNNEI. For the CDR3, the DNA is TGTGCCTCCCGGGACTGGAGCGGGGGATCCCAAGAGACCCAGTACTTC. Encoded protein: CASRDWSGGSQETQYF. Supplemented by reference TRBV2 and TRBJ2-5, the full variable domain reads EPEVTQTPSHQVTQMGQEVILRCVPISNHLYFYWYRQILGQKVEFLVSFYNNEISEKSEIFDDQFSVERPDGSNFTLKIRSTKLEDSAMYFCASRDWSGGSQETQYFGPGTRLLVL.

The table lists this clonotype with a few counts. The V call is TRBV4-2, the J call TRBJ2-1; 12 nucleotides agree with TRBD2. Germline loops: CDR1 LGHNA, CDR2 YNFKEQ. Trimming cost V 1 base and J 7 bases; bases outside gene matches: 2. The CDR3 spans 15 residues. CDR3 loop: CASSQGLAGANEQFF. DNA of the CDR3: TGTGCCAGCAGCCAAGGACTAGCGGGAGCAAATGAGCAGTTCTTC.

This chain links TRBV9 with TRBJ1-5; no firm D call. This CDR3 has 16 residues. The ends were cut back, 0 bases at V and 6 bases at J, with 16 bases in the middle. Germline CDR1 SGDLS, CDR2 YYNGEE. The CDR3 loop is CASSVGEGRETQPQHF. The CDR3 DNA is TGTGCCAGCAGCGTAGGAGAAGGGAGGGAGACTCAGCCCCAGCATTTT.

This clonotype was recorded at least ten times. The chain couples TRBV29-1 to TRBJ2-1; possible D gene TRBD1, 6 bases. The CDR3 runs 15 residues. V was clipped by 3 bases and J by 7 bases, with 19 bases between them. The germline gives CDR1 SQVTM, CDR2 ANQGSEA. The DNA for the CDR3 is TGCAGCGTTGATCAGGGGCTATCCCCCGGGAATGAGCAGTTCTTC. Amino acid sequence: CSVDQGLSPGNEQFF.

This clonotype occurred a few times. The rearrangement joins TRBV7-9 to TRBJ1-2; D ambiguous. The CDR3 has 13 amino acids. V lost 1 base, J lost 6 bases, and 9 bases lay in between. The V gene's germline CDR1 is SEHNR and CDR2 FQNEAQ (reference sequence). CDR3 DNA sequence: TGTGCCAGCAGCTTAGGGGATGCGGATGGCTACACCTTC. The encoded protein is CASSLGDADGYTF.

This clonotype was picked up many times. The V call is TRBV7-9, the J call TRBJ2-3, with 11 bases matching TRBD2. V shed 5 bases and J 8 bases; nucleotides not matched to a gene: 9. The length of the CDR3 is 15 residues. Per germline, CDR1 SEHNR and CDR2 FQNEAQ (reference sequence). The CDR3 reads CASSAPGLAVVTQYF. In DNA form, the CDR3 reads TGTGCCAGCAGCGCCCCGGGACTAGCGGTCGTTACGCAGTATTTT.

This clonotype has just a few counts. The chain is built from TRBV10-3 and TRBJ1-5; possibly TRBD1 for D (6 bases). The germline V gene has CDR1 ENHRY and CDR2 SYGVKD. Between the trimmed V and J ends, which lost 6 bases and 2 bases, there was a span of 11 bases. CDR3 length: 14 amino acids. CDR3 coding DNA: TGTGCCATCAGAGACACAGGGTGCAATCAGCCCCAGCATTTT. Translated, it gives CAIRDTGCNQPQHF.

The CDR3: CASSYRRSEQYV. Written as DNA, the CDR3 is TGTGCCAGCAGTTACAGGCGGAGCGAGCAGTACGTC. The chain has TRBV6-2 or TRBV6-3 and TRBJ2-7; no reliable D call. Per the germline V gene, CDR1 is MNHEY and CDR2 is SVGEGT. Between the trimmed V and J ends, which lost 2 bases and 6 bases, there was a span of 8 bases. This CDR3 is 12 amino acids long.

This clonotype was counted many times. V gene TRBV12-5 combines with J gene TRBJ2-5; 13 bases fit TRBD2. J lost 5 bases, V lost 0 bases, and 12 bases had no gene match. The CDR3 is 19 residues long. The germline V gene has CDR1 LGHNT and CDR2 FRNRAP. CDR3 in amino acids: CASGLVVDGTSGVRETQYF. The CDR3 DNA is TGTGCTAGTGGTTTGGTAGTTGATGGGACTAGCGGGGTTCGGGAGACCCAGTACTTC.

This chain uses TRBV5-1 with TRBJ2-5, with D possibly TRBD1 on 7 matching bases. Germline V gene sequence: CDR1 SGHRS, CDR2 YFSETQ. V lost 4 bases, J lost 2 bases, and 12 bases lay in between. The CDR3 contains 14 residues. CDR3 sequence reads: CASSGGTAQETQYF. CDR3 coding DNA: TGCGCCAGCAGCGGAGGGACAGCACAAGAGACCCAGTACTTC.

The chain uses TRBV5-4 and TRBJ2-1, with 9 positions matching TRBD2. CDR1 is SGHNT, CDR2 YYREEE, per germline (reference sequence). The CDR3 consists of 16 residues. J gave up 8 bases and V 3 bases, and 12 bases lay outside the gene matches. CDR3 region: CASSSSGAGGGYEQFF. CDR3 DNA sequence: TGTGCCAGCAGCTCTTCTGGAGCGGGAGGAGGATATGAGCAGTTCTTC.

In this sample, this clonotype turned up a few times. The rearrangement links TRBV14 to TRBJ2-1; 8 bases line up with TRBD1. Germline V gene sequence: CDR1 SGHDN, CDR2 FVKESK. This CDR3 is 15 amino acids long. V dropped 3 bases and J dropped 4; count of bases not matched to a gene: 5. The DNA of the CDR3 is TGTGCCAGCAGCCAGAACAGGGGGTTATACAATGAGCAGTTCTTC. The encoded protein is CASSQNRGLYNEQFF.

This clonotype was counted many times. DNA for the CDR3: TGTGCCAGCAGCCCTTCTTACAGGACTAGCTCTGGAAACACCATATATTTT. It codes for CASSPSYRTSSGNTIYF. The gene calls are TRBV3-1 and TRBJ1-3; TRBD1 is a possible D gene (5 bases). The CDR3 covers 17 residues. The V gene lost 4 bases and the J gene lost 0 bases, with 16 bases spanning the gap. CDR1 LGHDT and CDR2 YNNKEL come from the germline V gene (reference sequence).

This clonotype was observed a handful of times. V usage is TRBV2 and J usage is TRBJ2-5; D possibly uses TRBD1 or TRBD2 (5 bases each). The V end was cut by 6 bases, the J end by 5 bases, with 16 bases between. Germline CDR1 reads SNHLY; CDR2 reads FYNNEI. CDR3 length equals 14 residues. CDR3 in amino acids: CASRRGRPGETQYF. The DNA of the CDR3 is TGTGCCAGCAGGAGGGGTAGGCCAGGGGAGACCCAGTACTTC.

The rearrangement uses TRBV20-1 and TRBJ2-7, with D unresolved. The CDR3 runs 13 residues. Trimming cost V 3 bases and J 0 bases, with 9 bases left between them. The germline CDR1 and CDR2 sequences are DFQATT and SNEGSKA (reference sequence). This CDR3 reads CSASSPNSYEQYF. CDR3 bases: TGCAGTGCTAGTAGCCCGAACTCCTACGAGCAGTACTTC.

The table lists this clonotype with many counts. V usage is TRBV20-1 and J usage is TRBJ1-5; D gene unclear. V lost 5 bases and J lost 5, with 10 bases in between. The CDR3 is 12 residues long. Per germline, CDR1 DFQATT and CDR2 SNEGSKA (reference sequence). The CDR3 sequence: CSARAGYQPQHF. DNA of the CDR3: TGCAGTGCTCGCGCGGGTTATCAGCCCCAGCATTTT.

Sample share makes this clonotype medium-sized. The chain has TRBV30 and TRBJ2-5, with D unclear. V was pared by 0 bases and J by 5 bases, with 16 bases between. The CDR3 has 15 amino acids. CDR1 is GTSNPN and CDR2 is SVGIG in the germline V gene (reference sequence). The CDR3, as DNA: TGTGCCTGGAGTGTCCTAGGTTATTTGTCGGAGACCCAGTACTTC. Amino acids: CAWSVLGYLSETQYF.

This chain joins TRBV18 and TRBJ2-5; D call uncertain. The V and J ends lost 0 bases and 4 bases respectively, with 9 bases between them. The CDR3 loop spans 14 amino acids. Germline V lookup: CDR1 KGHSH, CDR2 LQKENI. CDR3 sequence: CASSPPSVGETQYF. In nucleotides, the CDR3 is TGTGCCAGCTCACCACCTTCTGTGGGAGAGACCCAGTACTTC.

This clonotype was recorded a few times. The V gene is TRBV2, the J gene TRBJ2-2, with a possible D match to TRBD1 (5 bases). V was trimmed by 7 bases and J by 0 bases, leaving 12 bases between them. The CDR3 runs 15 residues. The germline V gene has CDR1 SNHLY and CDR2 FYNNEI. CDR3 protein: CASKKETANTGELFF. CDR3 coding DNA: TGTGCCAGCAAGAAGGAGACAGCGAACACCGGGGAGCTGTTTTTT.

The gene calls are TRBV28 and TRBJ2-7; 11 nucleotides match TRBD1. V trimming: 5 bases; J trimming: 3 bases; junction bases outside the gene matches: 9. Germline lookup yields CDR1 MDHEN and CDR2 SYDVKM. The CDR3 is 16 amino acids. In DNA form, the CDR3 reads TGTGCCAGCAGTACCACCGGGACAGGGGGGGACTACGAGCAGTACTTC. Protein: CASSTTGTGGDYEQYF.

In its sample, this clonotype was seen many times. The chain employs TRBV6-2 or TRBV6-3 and TRBJ1-5; no reliable D call. V dropped 7 bases and J dropped 1 base, with 11 bases sitting between them. CDR3 size: 14 residues. Germline V gene sequence: CDR1 MNHEY, CDR2 SVGEGT. CDR3 amino acids: CASNEVQSNQPQHF. The CDR3 DNA follows: TGTGCCAGCAATGAGGTACAAAGCAATCAGCCCCAGCATTTT.

Relative to its sample, this clonotype is medium-sized (0.01 to 0.1%). The CDR3 is CASSPGGLAEETQYF. The CDR3 DNA reads TGTGCCAGCAGCCCCGGGGGACTAGCGGAAGAGACCCAGTACTTC. The rearrangement uses TRBV11-2 and TRBJ2-5, with 11 bases matching TRBD2. This CDR3 has 15 amino acids. J lost 3 bases, V lost 5 bases, and 5 bases had no gene match. Looked up from germline, CDR1 is SGHAT and CDR2 is FQNNGV.

This clonotype was detected only a few times. This chain links TRBV5-1 with TRBJ2-2, with 7 bases fitting TRBD1. Germline V gene lookup returns CDR1 SGHRS and CDR2 YFSETQ. The junction had 9 bases not matched to a gene; V was cut back by 4 bases and J by 6 bases. CDR3 size: 15 residues. CDR3 protein: CASSGGQDFSGELFF. The CDR3 bases are TGCGCCAGCAGCGGAGGACAGGACTTTTCCGGGGAGCTGTTTTTT.

A few counts support this clonotype. This chain joins TRBV20-1 and TRBJ1-6; the D is unclear. Looked up from germline, CDR1 is DFQATT and CDR2 is SNEGSKA (reference sequence). There are 13 residues in the CDR3. Trimming pared 3 bases from V and 6 bases from J, leaving 9 bases between. CDR3 loop: CSASQAPNSPLHF. The CDR3 DNA follows: TGCAGTGCTAGCCAGGCCCCTAATTCACCCCTCCACTTT.

This clonotype was found many times. The chain employs TRBV6-5 and TRBJ2-3; TRBD1 aligns across 7 bases. J lost 5 bases, V lost 2 bases, and 7 bases had no gene match. The germline V gene has CDR1 MNHEY and CDR2 SVGAGI. This CDR3 has 15 amino acids. The CDR3 loop is CASSYGTAGVDTQYF. The DNA for the CDR3 is TGTGCCAGCAGTTACGGGACAGCCGGCGTAGATACGCAGTATTTT.

This clonotype was picked up many times. This chain uses TRBV4-3 with TRBJ1-2; D possibly corresponds to TRBD1 (6 bases). The CDR3 extends over 11 amino acids. Germline V gene data show CDR1 as LGHNA and CDR2 as YSLEER. V lost 8 bases and J 6 bases, leaving 10 bases between the germline ends. Here the CDR3 reads CASQNRDGYTF. DNA for the CDR3: TGCGCCAGCCAAAACAGGGATGGCTACACCTTC.

This clonotype occurred many times. V is TRBV7-3 and J is TRBJ2-2; no clear D. Trimming removed 5 bases from V and 0 bases from J, with 13 bases in between. The germline gives CDR1 SGHTA, CDR2 FQGTGA. There are 16 residues in the CDR3. CDR3 sequence: CASSPIPGSNTGELFF. The CDR3 DNA reads as TGTGCCAGCAGCCCGATTCCGGGTTCGAACACCGGGGAGCTGTTTTTT. Combining the CDR3 with reference TRBV7-3 and TRBJ2-2 gives the whole variable domain GAGVSQTPSNKVTEKGKYVELRCDPISGHTALYWYRQSLGQGPEFLIYFQGTGAADDSGLPNDRFFAVRPEGSVSTLKIQRTERGDSAVYLCASSPIPGSNTGELFFGEGSRLTVL.